The TCR beta chain under discussion was sequenced for a study of T cell changes during pregnancy in multiple sclerosis. The germline V gene encodes CDR1 MNHEY and CDR2 SMNVEV (reference sequence). J gave up 0 bases and V 4 bases, and 4 bases lay outside the gene matches. The CDR3 is 16 residues long. Measured with immunoSEQ multiplex PCR; TCRdb has only the in-frame clones, and not every one. The data contain around 64,000 clones, about nine tenths of them singletons. The starting material was CD4+ T cells from peripheral blood mononuclear cells, obtained after pregnancy. The gene calls are TRBV27 and TRBJ1-5; 9 nucleotides match TRBD1. This TCR was sampled from a female donor with multiple sclerosis, enrolled in a pregnancy study. CDR3 in amino acids: CASSSRQGVSNQPQHF. The CDR3 DNA follows: TGTGCCAGCAGTTCCCGACAGGGGGTTAGCAATCAGCCCCAGCATTTT.